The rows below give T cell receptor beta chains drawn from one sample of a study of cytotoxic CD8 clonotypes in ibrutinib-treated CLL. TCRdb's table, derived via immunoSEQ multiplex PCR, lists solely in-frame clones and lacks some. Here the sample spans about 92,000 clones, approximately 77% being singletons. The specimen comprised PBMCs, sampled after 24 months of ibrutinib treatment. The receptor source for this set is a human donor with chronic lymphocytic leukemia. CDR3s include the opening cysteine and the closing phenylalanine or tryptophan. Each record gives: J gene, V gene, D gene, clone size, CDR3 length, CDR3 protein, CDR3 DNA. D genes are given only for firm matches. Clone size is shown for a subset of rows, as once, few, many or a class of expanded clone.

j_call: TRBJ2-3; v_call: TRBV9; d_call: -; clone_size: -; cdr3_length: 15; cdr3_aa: CASSLDQTYTDTQYF; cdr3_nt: TGTGCCAGCAGCCTTGACCAGACTTACACAGATACGCAGTATTTT
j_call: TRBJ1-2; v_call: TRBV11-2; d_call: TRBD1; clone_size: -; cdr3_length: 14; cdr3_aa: CASSLGQGAVGYTF; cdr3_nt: TGTGCCAGCAGCTTGGGACAGGGTGCGGTTGGCTACACCTTC
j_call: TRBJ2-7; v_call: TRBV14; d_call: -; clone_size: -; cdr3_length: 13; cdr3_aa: CASSQDVGPEQYF; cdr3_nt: TGTGCCAGCAGCCAAGACGTGGGCCCCGAGCAGTACTTC
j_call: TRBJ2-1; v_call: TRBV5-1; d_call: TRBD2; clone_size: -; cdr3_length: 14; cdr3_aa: CASSWGLADNEQFF; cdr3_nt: TGCGCCAGCAGCTGGGGACTAGCAGACAATGAGCAGTTCTTC
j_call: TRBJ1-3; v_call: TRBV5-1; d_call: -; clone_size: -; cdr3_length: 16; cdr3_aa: CASSVDPRQPGNTIYF; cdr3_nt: TGCGCCAGCAGCGTAGACCCCCGACAGCCTGGAAACACCATATATTTT
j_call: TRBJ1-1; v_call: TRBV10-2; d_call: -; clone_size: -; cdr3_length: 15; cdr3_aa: CASSEPVVMNTEAFF; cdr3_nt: TGCGCCAGCAGTGAGCCCGTTGTCATGAACACTGAAGCTTTCTTT
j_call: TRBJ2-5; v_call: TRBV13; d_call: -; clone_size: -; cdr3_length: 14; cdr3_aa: CASSLGRGYETQYF; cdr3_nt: TGTGCCAGCAGCTTGGGCAGGGGCTATGAGACCCAGTACTTC
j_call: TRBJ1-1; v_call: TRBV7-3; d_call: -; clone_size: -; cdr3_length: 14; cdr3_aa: CASSAGHGNTEAFF; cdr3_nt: TGTGCCAGCAGCGCGGGACACGGGAACACTGAAGCTTTCTTT
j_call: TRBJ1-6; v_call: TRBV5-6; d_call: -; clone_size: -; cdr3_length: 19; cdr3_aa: CASSYSPGRRSLYNSPLHF; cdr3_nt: TGTGCCAGCAGCTATTCCCCGGGACGGCGATCCCTTTATAATTCACCCCTCCACTTT
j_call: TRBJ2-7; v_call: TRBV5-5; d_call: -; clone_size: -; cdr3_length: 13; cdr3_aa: CASSLEHPYEQYF; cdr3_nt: TGTGCCAGCAGCTTAGAACACCCCTACGAGCAGTACTTC
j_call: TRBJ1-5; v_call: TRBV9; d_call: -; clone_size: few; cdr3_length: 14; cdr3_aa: CASSVGGPNQPQHF; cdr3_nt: TGTGCCAGCAGCGTAGGTGGGCCCAATCAGCCCCAGCATTTT
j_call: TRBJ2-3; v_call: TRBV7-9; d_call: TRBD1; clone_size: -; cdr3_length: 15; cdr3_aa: CASSLVTGGGDTQYF; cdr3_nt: TGTGCCAGCAGCTTAGTGACAGGGGGCGGCGATACGCAGTATTTT
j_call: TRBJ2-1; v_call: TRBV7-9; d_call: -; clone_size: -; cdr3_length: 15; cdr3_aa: CASSPPFRVGNEQFF; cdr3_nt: TGTGCCAGCAGCCCCCCTTTTAGGGTAGGGAATGAGCAGTTCTTC
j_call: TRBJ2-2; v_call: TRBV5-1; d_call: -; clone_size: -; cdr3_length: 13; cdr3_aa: CASSLAASGELFF; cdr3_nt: TGCGCCAGCAGCTTGGCCGCATCCGGGGAGCTGTTTTTT
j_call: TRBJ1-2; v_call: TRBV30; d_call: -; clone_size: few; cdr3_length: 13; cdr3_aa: CAWSVLSNYGYTF; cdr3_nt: TGTGCCTGGAGTGTTCTTTCTAACTATGGCTACACCTTC
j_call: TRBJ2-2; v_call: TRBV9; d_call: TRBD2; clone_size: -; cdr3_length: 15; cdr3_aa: CASSSTSASTGELFF; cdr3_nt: TGTGCCAGCAGCTCGACTAGCGCCTCCACCGGGGAGCTGTTTTTT